These 21 T cell receptor beta chains were sequenced from one sample in a study of blood T cell repertoires in COVID-19. Data came from immunoSEQ multiplex PCR; TCRdb stores just in-frame clones and leaves some out. The table includes some 98,000 clones, roughly 79% detected once. Sequencing was performed on peripheral blood. These receptors all stem from a man between 65 and 85 years old with acute or convalescent COVID-19.

The V and J genes are TRBV24-1 and TRBJ2-3; 7 bases are a match to TRBD1. This CDR3 is built from 13 residues. Germline values: CDR1 KGHDR, CDR2 SFDVKD. V trimming: 4 bases; J trimming: 11 bases; junction bases outside the gene matches: 8. CDR3 sequence: CATSDPGTAKQYF. CDR3 DNA: TGTGCCACCAGTGACCCAGGGACAGCCAAGCAGTATTTT.

The J gene is TRBJ1-2, the V gene TRBV5-1, with D unclear. This CDR3 has 13 amino acids. Germline CDR1 reads SGHRS; CDR2 reads YFSETQ. V lost 3 bases and J lost 0, with 6 bases in between. The CDR3 protein is CASSSLPNYGYTF. CDR3 DNA: TGCGCCAGCAGCTCTCTCCCTAACTATGGCTACACCTTC.

The chain combines TRBV29-1 with TRBJ2-7; 11 nucleotides align to TRBD2. Germline CDR1 reads SQVTM; CDR2 reads ANQGSEA. The V segment lost 3 bases and the J segment 7 bases; nucleotides outside the gene matches: 17. This CDR3 has 17 amino acids. CDR3 residues: CSVDSFGSGGERREQYF. The CDR3 DNA follows: TGCAGCGTTGATTCGTTTGGTAGCGGGGGGGAAAGAAGGGAGCAGTACTTC.

This sequence joins TRBV27 and TRBJ2-3; TRBD2 agrees at 12 bases. This CDR3 contains 16 residues. Trimming took 5 bases from V and 3 from J; bases not matched to a gene: 6. Germline lookup yields CDR1 MNHEY and CDR2 SMNVEV (reference sequence). The CDR3 sequence is CASSMGLAGPTDTQYF. The CDR3 DNA follows: TGTGCCAGCAGTATGGGACTAGCGGGTCCAACAGATACGCAGTATTTT.

A single count supports this clone. The genes are TRBV7-9 and TRBJ1-1, with 9 bases fitting TRBD1. The CDR3 is 15 residues long. The V gene's germline CDR1 is SEHNR and CDR2 FQNEAQ (reference sequence). The ends lost 4 bases at V and 0 bases at J; junction bases unmatched: 3. CDR3 loop: CASSWTGVMNTEAFF. The DNA of the CDR3 is TGTGCCAGCAGCTGGACAGGGGTGATGAACACTGAAGCTTTCTTT.

The V gene is TRBV29-1, the J gene TRBJ1-1, with 7 bases matching TRBD1. With V trimmed by 6 bases and J by 0 bases, 13 bases remained unmatched. The germline V gene has CDR1 SQVTM and CDR2 ANQGSEA. This CDR3 has 16 residues. CDR3 sequence (DNA): TGCAGCGTCAACAGGGGCGGAGGATTTATGAACACTGAAGCTTTCTTT. Translating it yields CSVNRGGGFMNTEAFF.

The rearrangement links TRBV7-2 to TRBJ2-7; maybe TRBD1 (5 bases). This CDR3 comprises 17 residues. CDR1 and CDR2 from the germline V gene are SGHTA and FQGNSA. V was pared by 2 bases and J by 5 bases, with 22 bases between. The CDR3 coding sequence is TGTGCCAGCAGCTTAAATTGGCAGGGAATCAAGGGTGACGAGCAGTACTTC. Amino acid sequence: CASSLNWQGIKGDEQYF.

V usage is TRBV30 and J usage is TRBJ1-1; the D gene is possibly TRBD1 (5 bases). Between the trimmed V and J ends, which lost 5 bases and 10 bases, there was a span of 20 bases. CDR3 length: 13 residues. CDR1 and CDR2 (germline): GTSNPN, SVGIG (reference sequence). For the CDR3, the DNA is TGTGCCTGGCAGGGAGGTATTATCCAGGGAGCTTTCTTT. Translating it yields CAWQGGIIQGAFF.

This clone was seen a single time. V and J are TRBV3-1 (or the pseudogene TRBV3-2) and TRBJ1-1, with TRBD1 matching 8 bases. The germline V gene has CDR1 LGHDT and CDR2 YNNKEL (reference sequence). The CDR3 is made up of 14 amino acids. V shed 6 bases, J shed 0 bases, and the junction held 3 bases outside the gene matches. DNA for the CDR3: TGTGCCAGCAGAGCACAGGGGGTGAACACTGAAGCTTTCTTT. Its translation is CASRAQGVNTEAFF.

V gene TRBV7-2 combines with J gene TRBJ2-5; D possibly corresponds to TRBD2 (5 bases). The CDR3 sequence is 15 residues long. V was trimmed by 0 bases and J by 1 base, leaving 9 bases between them. The germline V gene encodes CDR1 SGHTA and CDR2 FQGNSA. CDR3 nucleotides: TGTGCCAGCAGCTTAGCGGGGAGATCCCAAGAGACCCAGTACTTC. Amino acids: CASSLAGRSQETQYF.

V gene TRBV5-4 combines with J gene TRBJ2-5, with 9 bases aligning to TRBD1. Germline V gene sequence: CDR1 SGHNT, CDR2 YYREEE (reference sequence). V dropped 4 bases and J dropped 2; count of bases not matched to a gene: 6. This CDR3 has 15 amino acids. CDR3 in DNA: TGTGCCAGCAGCCCCGGTGGGACAGGGCAAGAGACCCAGTACTTC. Amino acids: CASSPGGTGQETQYF.

This clone has more than one count but fewer than ten. The chain combines TRBV12-5 with TRBJ2-5, with 7 positions matching TRBD1. Trimming at V came to 5 bases and at J to 1 base, leaving 4 bases not matched to a gene. Per the germline V gene, CDR1 is LGHNT and CDR2 is FRNRAP. The CDR3 has 14 residues. CDR3 region: CASGPGQLQETQYF. In nucleotides, the CDR3 is TGTGCTAGTGGTCCGGGACAGCTCCAAGAGACCCAGTACTTC.

V gene TRBV5-5 combines with J gene TRBJ1-5; TRBD1 might be the D (5 bases). The CDR3 runs to 15 residues. The V end lost 7 bases, the J end lost 1 base, and 15 bases lay between the germline ends. Germline CDR1 and CDR2: SGHKS and YYEKEE (reference sequence). The CDR3 sequence is CASSPRGGSNQPQHF. Here the CDR3 DNA reads TGTGCCAGCTCTCCTCGGGGGGGGAGCAATCAGCCCCAGCATTTT.

The chain links TRBV6-5 to TRBJ1-5; tentatively, D is TRBD1 (5 bases). Trimming pared 2 bases from V and 4 bases from J, leaving 9 bases between. The CDR3 length is 14 residues. From germline, CDR1 is MNHEY and CDR2 SVGAGI. Here the CDR3 DNA reads TGTGCCAGCAGTTACAAAGACAGAAATCAGCCCCAGCATTTT. This codes for CASSYKDRNQPQHF.

The V call is TRBV11-2, the J call TRBJ1-2, with a possible D match to TRBD1 (5 bases). The CDR3 spans 16 residues. The ends were cut back, 6 bases at V and 0 bases at J, with 17 bases in the middle. In germline, CDR1 is SGHAT, CDR2 FQNNGV. The CDR3 DNA reads as TGTGCCAGCAGACAGAGATCAGGGCCAGCTAACTATGGCTACACCTTC. Protein: CASRQRSGPANYGYTF.

This chain connects TRBV30 to TRBJ2-1; D is undetermined. This CDR3 region has 17 residues. Germline CDR1 GTSNPN, CDR2 SVGIG (reference sequence). The V end lost 4 bases, the J end lost 3 bases, and 22 bases lay between the germline ends. CDR3 residues: CAWTPTLPGPYYNEQFF. The CDR3 DNA is TGTGCCTGGACCCCTACTCTTCCGGGTCCCTACTACAATGAGCAGTTCTTC.

This clone was observed a single time. In DNA, the CDR3 is TGTGCCATCAGCGCGGAGGTAGCGGGAGGGAGCCGGGCCCAGTACTTC. Its translation is CAISAEVAGGSRAQYF. The chain couples TRBV10-3 to TRBJ2-5; 11 positions agree with TRBD2. The CDR3 has 16 residues. With 6 bases clipped from V and 9 bases from J, the junction kept 15 bases outside the gene matches. Germline CDR1 and CDR2: ENHRY and SYGVKD.

The rearrangement links TRBV2 to TRBJ2-3; D possibly corresponds to TRBD2 (6 bases). Germline V gene lookup returns CDR1 SNHLY and CDR2 FYNNEI. V lost 8 bases and J lost 2, with 14 bases in between. CDR3 size: 14 residues. CDR3 DNA sequence: TGTGCCAGCGACCGGGACTTCTACACAGATACGCAGTATTTT. It yields the protein CASDRDFYTDTQYF.

The gene calls are TRBV18 and TRBJ1-6; 7 bases agree with TRBD1. The CDR3 contains 15 residues. Losses at the gene ends were 4 bases for V and 9 bases for J; bases not matched to a gene: 9. Germline CDR1 KGHSH, CDR2 LQKENI. The CDR3 DNA follows: TGTGCCAGCTCACAAGAACAGGGGTTGGGTTCACCCCTCCACTTT. Protein sequence: CASSQEQGLGSPLHF.

The chain combines TRBV7-2 with TRBJ1-5; possible D gene TRBD1, 6 bases. The ends were cut back, 1 base at V and 7 bases at J, with 14 bases in the middle. The CDR3 is 15 amino acids. CDR1 and CDR2 from the germline V gene are SGHTA and FQGNSA. CDR3 amino acids: CASSLETGIAQPQHF. CDR3 sequence (DNA): TGTGCCAGCAGCTTAGAGACAGGTATCGCCCAGCCCCAGCATTTT.

Here the CDR3 reads CASSDGQGENIQYF. In nucleotides, the CDR3 is TGTGCCAGCAGTGATGGACAGGGGGAAAACATTCAGTACTTC. V gene TRBV6-1 combines with J gene TRBJ2-4; 10 positions agree with TRBD1. The CDR3 covers 14 residues. Trimming removed 3 bases from V and 5 bases from J; junction bases left unmatched: 1. CDR1 is MNHNS, CDR2 SASEGT, per germline.